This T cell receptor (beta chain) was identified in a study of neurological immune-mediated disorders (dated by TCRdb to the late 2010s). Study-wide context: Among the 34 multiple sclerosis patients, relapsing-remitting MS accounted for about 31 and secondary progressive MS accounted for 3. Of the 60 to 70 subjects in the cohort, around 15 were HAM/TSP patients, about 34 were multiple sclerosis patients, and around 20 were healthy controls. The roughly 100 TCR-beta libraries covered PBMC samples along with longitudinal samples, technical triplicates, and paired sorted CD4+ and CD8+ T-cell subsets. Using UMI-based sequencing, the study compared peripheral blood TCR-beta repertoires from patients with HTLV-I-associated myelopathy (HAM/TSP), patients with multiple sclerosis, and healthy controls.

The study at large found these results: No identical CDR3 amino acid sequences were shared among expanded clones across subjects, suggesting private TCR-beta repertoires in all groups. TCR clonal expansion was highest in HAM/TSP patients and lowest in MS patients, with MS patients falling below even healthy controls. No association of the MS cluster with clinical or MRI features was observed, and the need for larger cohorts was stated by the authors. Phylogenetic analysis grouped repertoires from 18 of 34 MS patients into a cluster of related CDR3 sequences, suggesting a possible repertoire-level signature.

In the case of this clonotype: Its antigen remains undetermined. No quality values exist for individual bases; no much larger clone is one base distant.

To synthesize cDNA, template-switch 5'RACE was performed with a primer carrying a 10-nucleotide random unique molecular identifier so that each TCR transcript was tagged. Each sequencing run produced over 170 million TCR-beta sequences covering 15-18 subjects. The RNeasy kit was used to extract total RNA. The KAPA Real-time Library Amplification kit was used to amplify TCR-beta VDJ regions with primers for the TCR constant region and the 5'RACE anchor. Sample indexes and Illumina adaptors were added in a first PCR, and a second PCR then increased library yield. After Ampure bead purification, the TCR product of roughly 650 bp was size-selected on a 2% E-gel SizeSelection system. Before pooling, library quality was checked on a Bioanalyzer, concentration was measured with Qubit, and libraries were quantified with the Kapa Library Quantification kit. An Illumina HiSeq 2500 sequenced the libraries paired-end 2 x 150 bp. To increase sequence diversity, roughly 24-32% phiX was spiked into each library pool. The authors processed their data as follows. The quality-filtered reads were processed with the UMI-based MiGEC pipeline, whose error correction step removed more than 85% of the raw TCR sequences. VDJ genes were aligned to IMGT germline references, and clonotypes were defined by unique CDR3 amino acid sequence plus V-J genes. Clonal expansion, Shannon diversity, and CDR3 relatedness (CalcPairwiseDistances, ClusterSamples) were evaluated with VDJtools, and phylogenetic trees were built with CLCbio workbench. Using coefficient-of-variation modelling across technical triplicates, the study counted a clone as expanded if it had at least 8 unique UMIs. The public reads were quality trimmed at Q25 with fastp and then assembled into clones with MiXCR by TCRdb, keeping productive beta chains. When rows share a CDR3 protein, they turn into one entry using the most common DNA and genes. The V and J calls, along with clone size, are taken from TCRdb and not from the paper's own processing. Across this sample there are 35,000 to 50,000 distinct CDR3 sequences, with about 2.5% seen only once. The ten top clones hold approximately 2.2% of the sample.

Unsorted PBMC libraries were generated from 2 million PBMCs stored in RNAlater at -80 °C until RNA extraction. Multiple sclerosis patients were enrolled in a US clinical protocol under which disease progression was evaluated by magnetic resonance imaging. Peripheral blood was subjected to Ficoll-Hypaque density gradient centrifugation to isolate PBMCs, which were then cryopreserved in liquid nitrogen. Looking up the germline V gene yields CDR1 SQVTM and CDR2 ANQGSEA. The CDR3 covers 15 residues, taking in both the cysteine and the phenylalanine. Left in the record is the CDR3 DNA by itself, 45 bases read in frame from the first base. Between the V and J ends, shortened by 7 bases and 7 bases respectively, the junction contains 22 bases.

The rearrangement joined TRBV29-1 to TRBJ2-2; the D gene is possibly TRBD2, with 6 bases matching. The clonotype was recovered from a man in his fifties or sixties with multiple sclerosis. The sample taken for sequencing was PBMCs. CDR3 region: CSATRPAGLGGELFF. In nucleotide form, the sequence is TGCAGCGCAACGAGACCCGCGGGGTTGGGCGGGGAGCTGTTTTTT.